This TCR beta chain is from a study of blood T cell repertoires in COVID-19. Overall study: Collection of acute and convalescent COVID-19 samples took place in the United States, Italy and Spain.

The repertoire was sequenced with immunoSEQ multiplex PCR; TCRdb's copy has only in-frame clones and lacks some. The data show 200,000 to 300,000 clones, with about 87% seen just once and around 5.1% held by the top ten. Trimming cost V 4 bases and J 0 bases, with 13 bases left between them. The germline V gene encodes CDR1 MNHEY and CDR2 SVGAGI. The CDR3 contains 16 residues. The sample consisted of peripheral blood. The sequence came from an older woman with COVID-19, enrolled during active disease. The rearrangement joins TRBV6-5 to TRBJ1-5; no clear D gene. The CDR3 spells CASSSASGNSNQPQHF. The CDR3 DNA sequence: TGTGCCAGCAGTTCAGCCTCGGGAAATAGCAATCAGCCCCAGCATTTT.